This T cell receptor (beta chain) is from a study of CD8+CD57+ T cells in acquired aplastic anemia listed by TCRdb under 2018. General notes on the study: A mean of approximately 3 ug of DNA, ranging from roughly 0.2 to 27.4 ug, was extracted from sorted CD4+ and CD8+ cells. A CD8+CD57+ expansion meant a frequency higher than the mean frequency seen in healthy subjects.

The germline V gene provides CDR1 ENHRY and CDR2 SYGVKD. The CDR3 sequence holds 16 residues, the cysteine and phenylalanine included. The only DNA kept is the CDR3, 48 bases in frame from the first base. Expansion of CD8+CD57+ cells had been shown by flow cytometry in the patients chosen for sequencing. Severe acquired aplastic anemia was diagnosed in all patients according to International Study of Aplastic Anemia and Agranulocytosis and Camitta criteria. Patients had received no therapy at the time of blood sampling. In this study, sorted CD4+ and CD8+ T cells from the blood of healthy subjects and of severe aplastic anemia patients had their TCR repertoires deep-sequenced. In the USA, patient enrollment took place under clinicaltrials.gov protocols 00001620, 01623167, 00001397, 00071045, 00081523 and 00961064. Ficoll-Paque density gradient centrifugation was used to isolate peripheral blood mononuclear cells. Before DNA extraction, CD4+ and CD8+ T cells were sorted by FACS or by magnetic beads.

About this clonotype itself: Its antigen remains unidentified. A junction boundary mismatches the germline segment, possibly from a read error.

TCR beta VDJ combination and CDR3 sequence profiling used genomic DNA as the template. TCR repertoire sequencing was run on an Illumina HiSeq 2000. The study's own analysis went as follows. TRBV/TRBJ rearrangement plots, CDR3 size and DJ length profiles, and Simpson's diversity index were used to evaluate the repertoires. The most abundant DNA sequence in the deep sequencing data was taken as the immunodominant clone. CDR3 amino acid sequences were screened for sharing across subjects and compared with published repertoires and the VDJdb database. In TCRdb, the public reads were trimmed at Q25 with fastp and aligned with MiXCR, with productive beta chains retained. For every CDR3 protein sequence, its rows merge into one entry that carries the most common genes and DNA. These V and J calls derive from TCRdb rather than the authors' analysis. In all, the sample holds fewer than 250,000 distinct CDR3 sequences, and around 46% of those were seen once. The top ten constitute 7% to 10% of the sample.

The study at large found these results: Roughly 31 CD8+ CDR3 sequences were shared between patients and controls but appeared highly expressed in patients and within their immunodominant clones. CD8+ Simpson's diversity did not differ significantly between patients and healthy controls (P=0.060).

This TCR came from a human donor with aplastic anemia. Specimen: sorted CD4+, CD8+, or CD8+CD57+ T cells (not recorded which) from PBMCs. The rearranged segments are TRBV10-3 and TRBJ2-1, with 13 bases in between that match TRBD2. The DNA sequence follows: TGTGCCAGCAGTTCCCCTAGACTAGCGGGGGGCGATGAGCAGTTCTTC. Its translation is CASSSPRLAGGDEQFF.